This TCR beta chain is from a study of cytomegalovirus exposure and HLA in healthy donors. Whole-study context: An earlier analysis found 100 million or so unique TCR beta sequences from around 180 million T cells.

Primers for the PCR totalled 60 Vbeta and 13 Jbeta. Generated by immunoSEQ multiplex PCR, the TCRdb table keeps only in-frame clones and is missing some. The sample includes around 190,000 clones, 65% to 90% of them seen just once. Remarks on this clone: Its antigen is unidentified.

Study-wide results and caveats: Later, an analysis showed that TCR beta chains associated with HLA were more clonally expanded than others that were equally common.

CDR1 MNHEY and CDR2 SVGAGI come from the germline V gene. Losses at the gene ends were 5 bases for V and 6 bases for J; bases not matched to a gene: 5. The CDR3 has 15 amino acids. Donors likely had unrecorded immune exposures despite being nominally healthy when sampled. The chain has TRBV6-5 and TRBJ2-3, with 13 nucleotides matching TRBD2. The sequenced sample was PBMCs. This clonotype originated in a woman aged 25 to 39 in good health and CMV-seronegative. CDR3 coding DNA: TGTGCCAGCAGTCTACTAGCGGGGGGGCTGGATACGCAGTATTTT. Residues: CASSLLAGGLDTQYF.